Sequencing of this TCR beta chain was carried out in a study of naive and memory T cell subsets. Broader study findings: A few larger clonotypes appeared in naive repertoires, especially CD8, possibly memory cells re-expressing CD45RA. Each distinct alpha or beta sequence counts as one clonotype. Over 85% of naive TCR sequences appeared only once, unlike memory subsets.

The beta constant-region primer was an equimolar mix of two oligonucleotides covering TRBC1 and TRBC2. Nested alpha and beta constant-region primers with the SP2 primer drove four PCR rounds on ligated cDNA. One entry per CDR3 protein, called by TCRdb with MiXCR from the UMI-ligation and nested PCR reads. This sample has roughly 97,000 distinct CDR3 sequences; roughly 14% occur once, and the top ten carry around 2.7%. CDR1 is SGHAT and CDR2 is FQNNGV in the germline V gene. Trimming shortened V by 3 bases and J by 1 base, and 3 bases separated the two germline ends. CDR3 length equals 13 residues. This clonotype came up many times. Its specificity is not known.

This clonotype was sampled from a human donor in good health. The V call is TRBV11-2, the J call TRBJ2-2; D unclear. The specimen sequenced was naive CD8+ T cells from blood. In nucleotides, the CDR3 is TGTGCCAGCAGCTTCGGGAACACCGGGGAGCTGTTTTTT. This encodes CASSFGNTGELFF.